Presented here are 20 T cell receptor beta chains from one specimen sequenced in a study of T-cell reconstitution after alpha-beta-depleted transplantation in children. Preparation of the TCRbeta library used unique molecular identifiers. TCRdb re-called the PCR reads through MiXCR, storing one row per CDR3 protein. This table has roughly 590,000 distinct CDR3 sequences, approximately 17% appearing once. Sample: PBMCs from the stem cell graft donor, taken from the stem cell graft. These receptors were taken from a human donor who donated a stem cell graft to a child with acute myeloid leukemia.

This clonotype has ten or more counts. The chain is built from TRBV29-1 and TRBJ2-3; 11 bases are a match to TRBD2. V was pared by 3 bases and J by 5 bases, with 10 bases of the junction left unmatched. Per germline, CDR1 SQVTM and CDR2 ANQGSEA. This CDR3 spans 16 amino acids. The CDR3 nucleotides read TGCAGCGTTGAGGGAAATAGCGGGGGGGCCGGAGATACGCAGTATTTT. This encodes CSVEGNSGGAGDTQYF.

This clonotype was counted only a few times. The chain carries TRBV7-2 and TRBJ1-3; D is unresolved. The CDR3 has 14 amino acids. With 5 bases removed from V and 4 bases from J, the gap between germline ends came to 12 bases. The germline gives CDR1 SGHTA, CDR2 FQGNSA. The DNA of the CDR3 is TGTGCCAGCAGCCTCATCTCGAAGGGAAACACCATATATTTT. It is translated as CASSLISKGNTIYF.

At least ten counts were recorded for this clonotype. This chain joins TRBV20-1 and TRBJ2-5; no definite D call. This CDR3 region has 11 residues. Germline loops: CDR1 DFQATT, CDR2 SNEGSKA (reference sequence). V gave up 0 bases and J gave up 5 bases, with 4 bases separating them. CDR3 DNA sequence: TGCAGTGCTAGAGACTGGGAGACCCAGTACTTC. Amino acids: CSARDWETQYF.

This clonotype was observed at least ten times. CDR3 residues: CSARDRRGEQFF. The CDR3 DNA reads TGCAGTGCTCGGGACAGGAGGGGTGAGCAGTTCTTC. V usage is TRBV20-1 and J usage is TRBJ2-1; 8 bases match TRBD1. The CDR3 is made up of 12 amino acids. V lost 5 bases to trimming and J lost 9 bases; unmatched junction nucleotides: 6. Looked up from germline, CDR1 is DFQATT and CDR2 is SNEGSKA (reference sequence).

CDR3 residues: CASSLEGGEIPNQPQHF. Written as DNA, the CDR3 is TGTGCCAGCAGTTTAGAAGGGGGCGAAATTCCCAATCAGCCCCAGCATTTT. The rearrangement joins TRBV12-3 or TRBV12-4 to TRBJ1-5, with 7 bases matching TRBD1. V shed 1 base, J shed 3 bases, and the junction held 9 bases outside the gene matches. The length of the CDR3 is 17 residues.

The table lists this clonotype with many counts. The genes are TRBV27 and TRBJ2-1, with D unclear. CDR1 and CDR2 (germline): MNHEY, SMNVEV (reference sequence). Trimming took off 1 base at V and 5 bases at J, with 9 bases between the two ends. This CDR3 has 14 amino acids. This CDR3 reads CASSLLFPHNEQFF. CDR3 sequence (DNA): TGTGCCAGCAGTTTATTATTCCCGCACAATGAGCAGTTCTTC.

This clonotype was seen many times. CDR3 loop: CASSLQGLDQPQHF. The CDR3 DNA follows: TGTGCCAGCAGTTTACAGGGTCTCGATCAGCCCCAGCATTTT. This chain uses TRBV12-3 or TRBV12-4 with TRBJ1-5, with D tentatively TRBD1 (5 bases). The CDR3 spans 14 residues. V lost 2 bases, J lost 5 bases, and 10 bases lay in between.

Of note for this clonotype: At one end the junction does not follow the germline gene, possibly because of a read error. The chain recombines TRBV24-1 with TRBJ2-5, with 7 bases that match TRBD1. The germline V gene has CDR1 KGHDR and CDR2 SFDVKD. CDR3 length equals 15 residues. Here the CDR3 reads CPTSDFTTGHETQYF. In DNA form, the CDR3 reads TGTCCCACCAGTGATTTCACGACAGGGCATGAGACCCAGTACTTC.

This clonotype appeared a few times. The rearrangement joins TRBV6-2 or TRBV6-3 to TRBJ1-1; 9 bases match TRBD1. Germline loops: CDR1 MNHEY, CDR2 SVGEGT. The CDR3 contains 14 residues. Trimming removed 4 bases from V and 5 bases from J; junction bases left unmatched: 5. The CDR3 nucleotides are TGTGCCAGCAGTTGGACAGGGGCTGGGACTGAAGCTTTCTTT. This sequence encodes CASSWTGAGTEAFF.

V gene TRBV20-1 combines with J gene TRBJ2-7, with TRBD2 matching over 8 bases. V was pared by 6 bases and J by 3 bases, with 7 bases of the junction left unmatched. The CDR3 sequence is 13 residues long. The V gene's germline CDR1 is DFQATT and CDR2 SNEGSKA (reference sequence). DNA of the CDR3: TGCAGTGCCCCCGGGGGGGGTCACTACGAGCAGTACTTC. Translated, it gives CSAPGGGHYEQYF.

The rearrangement uses TRBV12-3 or TRBV12-4 and TRBJ1-6; 7 bases align to TRBD1. The CDR3 loop spans 14 amino acids. Trimming cost V 5 bases and J 7 bases; bases outside gene matches: 5. The CDR3: CASSGTAGNSPLHF. The CDR3 region has the DNA TGTGCCAGCAGTGGGACAGCCGGGAATTCACCCCTCCACTTT.

Only a few counts were recorded for this clonotype. The chain joins TRBV4-3 to TRBJ1-2; TRBD1 matches 8 bases. This CDR3 comprises 15 residues. The ends lost 0 bases at V and 4 bases at J; junction bases unmatched: 4. CDR1 and CDR2 from the germline V gene are LGHNA and YSLEER. Here the CDR3 DNA reads TGCGCCAGCAGCCAAGACGGACAGGGTCTCTATGGCTACACCTTC. It translates to CASSQDGQGLYGYTF.

There are many counts of this clonotype. The chain recombines TRBV12-3 or TRBV12-4 with TRBJ1-1; tentative D call: TRBD1 (5 bases). This CDR3 region has 13 residues. Trimming shortened V by 5 bases and J by 5 bases, and 12 bases separated the two germline ends. CDR3 residues: CASSIRGWTEAFF. In nucleotides, the CDR3 is TGTGCCAGCAGTATAAGGGGATGGACTGAAGCTTTCTTT.

The count of this clonotype is one. V and J are TRBV21-1 and TRBJ2-7; TRBD2, the table's D call, was not compared with the DNA. TRBV21-1 is assigned pseudogene status. This CDR3 has 17 amino acids. Written as DNA, the CDR3 is TGTGCCAGCAGCACGTCCGGGACTCCTGTTAGCTCCTACGAGCAGTACGTC. Amino acids: CASSTSGTPVSSYEQYV.

There are a few counts of this clonotype. The chain combines TRBV20-1 with TRBJ1-5; D not resolved. Germline V gene lookup returns CDR1 DFQATT and CDR2 SNEGSKA (reference sequence). The CDR3 sequence is 15 residues long. The V end lost 5 bases, the J end lost 1 base, and 15 bases lay between the germline ends. In nucleotides, the CDR3 is TGCAGTGCTCTTAAGCGGTCCGCGAGCAATCAGCCCCAGCATTTT. Its translation: CSALKRSASNQPQHF.

Remarks on this clonotype: Since a much larger clone is just one base distant, this may be a read error. This chain connects TRBV20-1 to TRBJ2-1, with a tentative D call TRBD2 (7 bases). The CDR3 is 15 residues long. Per the germline V gene, CDR1 is DFQATT and CDR2 is SNEGSKA (reference sequence). Trimming left V 4 bases short and J 6 bases short, with 19 bases between. The CDR3 is CSANLHGGGGNEQFF. CDR3 DNA sequence: TGCAGTGCTAACCTTCATGGGGGCGGGGGCAATGAGCAGTTCTTC.

V gene TRBV29-1 combines with J gene TRBJ2-5, with 10 nucleotides matching TRBD2. The germline gives CDR1 SQVTM, CDR2 ANQGSEA. After removal of 6 bases from V and 5 bases from J, the junction contained 3 bases not matched to a gene. The CDR3 length is 12 residues. In DNA, the CDR3 is TGCAGCGTCGGGACTAGCGACGAGACCCAGTACTTC. Amino acid sequence: CSVGTSDETQYF.

This clonotype occurred many times. In DNA, the CDR3 is TGTGCCAGCAGTTTAAGATCTAGCGGGGGGCGCACCGGGGAGCTGTTTTTT. Translated, it gives CASSLRSSGGRTGELFF. V is TRBV27 and J is TRBJ2-2; 11 positions agree with TRBD2. This CDR3 comprises 17 residues. Germline values: CDR1 MNHEY, CDR2 SMNVEV (reference sequence). Unmatched junction bases numbered 6, after V lost 2 bases and J lost 4 bases.

In its sample, this clonotype was seen a few times. This chain uses TRBV7-2 with TRBJ1-2; D possibly corresponds to TRBD1 (6 bases). The CDR3 totals 17 residues. CDR1 SGHTA and CDR2 FQGNSA come from the germline V gene. The V gene lost 4 bases and the J gene lost 5 bases, with 23 bases spanning the gap. Here the CDR3 reads CASSSGQWSGALYGYTF. CDR3 nucleotide sequence: TGTGCCAGCAGCTCAGGGCAGTGGTCGGGGGCCCTTTATGGCTACACCTTC.

This clonotype was detected ten times or more. The chain uses TRBV7-2 and TRBJ2-1; 7 nucleotides line up with TRBD2. Germline V lookup: CDR1 SGHTA, CDR2 FQGNSA. The CDR3 loop spans 16 amino acids. J gave up 4 bases and V 2 bases, and 8 bases lay outside the gene matches. CDR3 residues: CASSLSGGGSYNEQFF. For the CDR3, the DNA is TGTGCCAGCAGCTTATCCGGCGGGGGTTCATACAATGAGCAGTTCTTC.